Reported below is one T cell receptor (beta chain). Different DNA sequences within this sample yield the same CDR3. The method was immunoSEQ multiplex PCR; TCRdb's version includes in-frame clones alone and lacks a portion of them. The data show 100,000 to 150,000 clones, around 87% seen once. The V and J ends lost 2 bases and 6 bases respectively, with 7 bases between them. CDR3 size: 12 residues. This sample was taken from a study of control samples from healthy donors and cancer patients. The receptor comes from a man aged 60 to 69 in good health. The chain links TRBV12-3 or TRBV12-4 to TRBJ1-2; possibly TRBD1 for D (6 bases). The material sequenced was blood. Here the CDR3 DNA reads TGTGCCAGCAGTTTAACAGGGAATGGCTACACCTTC. Translation gives CASSLTGNGYTF.